This note documents a single T cell receptor beta chain sequence. This CDR3 comprises 19 residues. Germline CDR1 SGHAT, CDR2 FQNNGV. Researchers used template switching to add UMIs featuring a 6-nucleotide sample barcode. TCRdb re-analyzed the 5' RACE reads; it lists each CDR3 protein once, without DNA. This listing includes under 200,000 distinct CDR3 sequences. The data belong to a study of monozygotic twins with inflammatory bowel disease. This TCR was recovered from a human donor with ulcerative colitis or Crohn's disease, or a healthy co-twin of an affected twin (not recorded which). What was sequenced was blood. V gene TRBV11-2 combines with J gene TRBJ2-1; the TCRdb call, TRBD2, lacks DNA for checking. This CDR3 is CASSLDLPLGGEGRSEQFF.